Listed here are 2 T cell receptor beta chains from one sample, sequenced in a study of T-cell reconstitution after alpha-beta-depleted transplantation in children. Unique molecular identifiers were used to barcode this TCRbeta library. From the PCR reads, TCRdb called clonotypes with MiXCR, one entry per CDR3 protein. The table includes about 610,000 distinct CDR3 sequences, over 9.5% detected once. The specimen comprised PBMCs from the stem cell graft donor, sampled from the stem cell graft. These receptors originate from a human donor who donated a stem cell graft to a child with acute myeloid leukemia.

This clonotype was counted at least ten times. The CDR3 loop reads CASSLSGGALTYNEQFF. The CDR3 DNA follows: TGTGCCAGCAGCTTAAGTGGGGGGGCCCTTACCTACAATGAGCAGTTCTTC. The V and J genes are TRBV7-3 and TRBJ2-1; weak D call: TRBD2 (7 bases). The CDR3 sequence is 17 residues long. V dropped 1 base and J dropped 2 bases, with 15 bases sitting between them. The germline V gene has CDR1 SGHTA and CDR2 FQGTGA.

This clonotype was seen at least ten times. The V call is TRBV6-2 or TRBV6-3, the J call TRBJ2-1; D not resolved. CDR1 and CDR2 from the germline V gene are MNHEY and SVGEGT. There are 14 residues in the CDR3. V was shortened by 5 bases and J by 5 bases, with 13 bases between the two germline ends. The DNA of the CDR3 is TGTGCCAGCAGTATCGGCGGTCAGAACAATGAGCAGTTCTTC. Its translation is CASSIGGQNNEQFF.